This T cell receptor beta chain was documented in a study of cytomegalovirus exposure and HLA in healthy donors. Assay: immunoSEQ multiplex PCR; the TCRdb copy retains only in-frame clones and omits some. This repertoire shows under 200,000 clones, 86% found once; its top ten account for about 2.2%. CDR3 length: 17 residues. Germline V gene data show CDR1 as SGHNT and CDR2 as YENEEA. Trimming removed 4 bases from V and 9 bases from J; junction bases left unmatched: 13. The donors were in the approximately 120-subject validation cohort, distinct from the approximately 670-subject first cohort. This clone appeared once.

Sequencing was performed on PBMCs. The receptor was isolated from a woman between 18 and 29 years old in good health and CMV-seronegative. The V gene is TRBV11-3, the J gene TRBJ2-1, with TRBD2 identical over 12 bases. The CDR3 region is CASSSKQTSGRIGEQFF. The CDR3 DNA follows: TGTGCCAGCAGCTCAAAGCAGACTAGCGGGAGAATTGGTGAGCAGTTCTTC.